Each of the 32 T cell receptor beta chains below was sequenced from the same sample in a study of OX40 agonist ivuxolimab in advanced cancers. The method was immunoSEQ multiplex PCR; TCRdb's version includes in-frame clones alone and lacks a portion of them. The top ten hold roughly 5% of the sample, which has some 100,000 clones, about 84% seen once. This sample comprised CD4+ or CD8+ T cells sorted from blood, obtained in a trial of the OX40 agonist ivuxolimab. These receptors were obtained from an adult with an advanced solid tumor such as melanoma, head and neck, liver or kidney cancer.

This clone has a single count. This rearrangement joins TRBV19 to TRBJ1-2, with TRBD1 as a possible D gene (5 bases). There are 15 residues in the CDR3. CDR1 and CDR2 (germline): LNHDA, SQIVND (reference sequence). The V end was cut by 5 bases, the J end by 4 bases, with 17 bases between. The CDR3 reads CASSGGGEPFYGYTF. The CDR3 bases are TGTGCCAGTAGTGGGGGAGGGGAGCCTTTCTATGGCTACACCTTC.

The V and J genes are TRBV29-1 and TRBJ1-3; 10 bases fit TRBD1. V lost 7 bases, J lost 3 bases, and 9 bases stayed unmatched. CDR1 is SQVTM and CDR2 is ANQGSEA in the germline V gene. CDR3 length: 15 residues. Here the CDR3 reads CSAIQTGGGGNTIYF. CDR3 sequence (DNA): TGCAGCGCGATCCAGACAGGGGGCGGTGGAAACACCATATATTTT.

The chain recombines TRBV11-2 with TRBJ1-1; D might be TRBD1 (5 bases). Germline CDR1 reads SGHAT; CDR2 reads FQNNGV. The CDR3 is 16 amino acids. With 5 bases removed from V and 0 bases from J, the gap between germline ends came to 16 bases. CDR3 in DNA: TGTGCCAGCAGCCCGCTTTGGGGGGGGATGAACACTGAAGCTTTCTTT. It is translated as CASSPLWGGMNTEAFF.

The chain joins TRBV2 to TRBJ1-5; D uncertain. Germline V gene sequence: CDR1 SNHLY, CDR2 FYNNEI. This CDR3 comprises 15 residues. V was trimmed by 6 bases and J by 0 bases, leaving 12 bases between them. The CDR3 sequence: CASRPRESSNQPQHF. CDR3 nucleotide sequence: TGTGCCAGCAGGCCCCGGGAGAGTAGCAATCAGCCCCAGCATTTT. Based on the CDR3 plus reference TRBV2 and TRBJ1-5, the full variable domain is EPEVTQTPSHQVTQMGQEVILRCVPISNHLYFYWYRQILGQKVEFLVSFYNNEISEKSEIFDDQFSVERPDGSNFTLKIRSTKLEDSAMYFCASRPRESSNQPQHFGDGTRLSIL.

This chain links TRBV18 with TRBJ2-1; 7 nucleotides line up with TRBD1. The J segment lost 5 bases and the V segment lost 1 base, leaving 5 bases of the junction unmatched. The CDR3 spans 15 residues. CDR1 and CDR2 from the germline V gene are KGHSH and LQKENI. The CDR3 loop is CASSPQRQGNNEQFF. The CDR3, as DNA: TGTGCCAGCTCACCACAGCGACAGGGTAACAATGAGCAGTTCTTC. Filled out from reference TRBV18 and TRBJ2-1, the complete variable domain reads NAGVMQNPRHLVRRRGQEARLRCSPMKGHSHVYWYRQLPEEGLKFMVYLQKENIIDESGMPKERFSAEFPKEGPSILRIQQVVRGDSAAYFCASSPQRQGNNEQFFGPGTRLTVL.

The V and J genes are TRBV7-2 and TRBJ2-2; D is tentatively TRBD1 or TRBD2 (6 bases each). Looked up from germline, CDR1 is SGHTA and CDR2 is FQGNSA. The CDR3 length is 16 residues. Trimming stripped 2 bases from V and 3 bases from J, with 13 bases between. CDR3 DNA sequence: TGTGCCAGCAGCTTACTCGGGGGCCGGGACACCGGGGAGCTGTTTTTT. This translates into CASSLLGGRDTGELFF.

The J gene is TRBJ1-1, the V gene TRBV2, with 8 bases lining up with TRBD1. V was pared by 4 bases and J by 7 bases, with 5 bases of the junction left unmatched. Germline V CDR1 and CDR2: SNHLY, FYNNEI. The length of the CDR3 is 13 residues. This CDR3 reads CASSARRGLEAFF. The DNA for the CDR3 is TGTGCCAGCAGTGCCCGCAGGGGGCTTGAAGCTTTCTTT. The variable domain in full, completed from reference TRBV2 and TRBJ1-1, reads EPEVTQTPSHQVTQMGQEVILRCVPISNHLYFYWYRQILGQKVEFLVSFYNNEISEKSEIFDDQFSVERPDGSNFTLKIRSTKLEDSAMYFCASSARRGLEAFFGQGTRLTVV.

The chain combines TRBV6-6 with TRBJ1-2, with 7 bases aligning to TRBD1. The V gene's germline CDR1 is MNHNY and CDR2 SVGAGI (reference sequence). V trimming: 2 bases; J trimming: 4 bases; junction bases outside the gene matches: 10. The CDR3 spans 16 residues. CDR3 DNA sequence: TGTGCCAGCAGTTACGGCTACGGGACAGATGGCTATGGCTACACCTTC. This encodes CASSYGYGTDGYGYTF.

This chain joins TRBV7-2 and TRBJ2-5, with D unresolved. CDR3 length: 15 residues. Germline CDR1 SGHTA, CDR2 FQGNSA. V lost 1 base to trimming and J lost 2 bases, with 11 bases between them. Here the CDR3 reads CASSLVPRRQETQYF. The CDR3, as DNA: TGTGCCAGCAGCTTAGTCCCCAGGCGACAAGAGACCCAGTACTTC. The full variable domain, its missing parts supplied by reference TRBV7-2 and TRBJ2-5, is GAGVSQSPSNKVTEKGKDVELRCDPISGHTALYWYRQSLGQGLEFLIYFQGNSAPDKSGLPSDRFSAERTGGSVSTLTIQRTQQEDSAVYLCASSLVPRRQETQYFGPGTRLLVL.

The chain uses TRBV7-9 and TRBJ2-5, with unresolved D. The J call may be faulty, since TRBJ2-7 better matches the DNA end. The germline CDR1 and CDR2 sequences are SEHNR and FQNEAQ (reference sequence). CDR3 length: 12 amino acids. CDR3 nucleotide sequence: TGTGCCAGCAGCTTTCCGACCTACGAGCAGTACTTC. Translation: CASSFPTYEQYF.

The CDR3 reads CASSDRTGLSNQPQHF. CDR3 sequence (DNA): TGTGCCAGCAGCGACCGGACAGGGCTTAGCAATCAGCCCCAGCATTTT. The chain uses TRBV11-2 and TRBJ1-5; 8 positions agree with TRBD1. Trimming at V came to 5 bases and at J to 0 bases, leaving 6 bases not matched to a gene. Looked up from germline, CDR1 is SGHAT and CDR2 is FQNNGV. The CDR3 extends over 16 amino acids.

The chain has TRBV28 and TRBJ2-1; D remains unclear. The V end was cut by 7 bases, the J end by 5 bases, with 15 bases between. The CDR3 spans 14 residues. The germline V gene encodes CDR1 MDHEN and CDR2 SYDVKM. Here the CDR3 DNA reads TGTGCCAGCACCCGGACCACCGAGAACAATGAGCAGTTCTTC. Translating it yields CASTRTTENNEQFF.

This clone was observed a handful of times. CDR3 amino acids: CARLGESYGYTF. The CDR3 region has the DNA TGTGCCAGATTAGGAGAGAGCTATGGCTACACCTTC. This chain links TRBV2 with TRBJ1-2; D remains unclear. Germline V gene data show CDR1 as SNHLY and CDR2 as FYNNEI. The CDR3 covers 12 residues. V lost 9 bases and J 4 bases, leaving 12 bases between the germline ends. Variable domain in full (rest from reference TRBV2 and TRBJ1-2): EPEVTQTPSHQVTQMGQEVILRCVPISNHLYFYWYRQILGQKVEFLVSFYNNEISEKSEIFDDQFSVERPDGSNFTLKIRSTKLEDSAMYFCARLGESYGYTFGSGTRLTVV.

The chain joins TRBV27 to TRBJ1-4; D possibly corresponds to TRBD1 (5 bases). The length of the CDR3 is 16 residues. V lost 6 bases and J lost 7, with 21 bases in between. Per the germline V gene, CDR1 is MNHEY and CDR2 is SMNVEV (reference sequence). The DNA of the CDR3 is TGTGCCAGCAGCCCCAGGGACGCCAAACGCGGTGAAAAACTGTTTTTT. Translation: CASSPRDAKRGEKLFF.

Written as DNA, the CDR3 is TGTGCTAGTGGTTCCACCAGACAGGGGGAGGGTGAAAAACTGTTTTTT. This translates into CASGSTRQGEGEKLFF. V is TRBV12-5 and J is TRBJ1-4; 9 bases agree with TRBD1. With 4 bases clipped from V and 7 bases from J, the junction kept 10 bases outside the gene matches. The CDR3 has 16 residues. CDR1 LGHNT and CDR2 FRNRAP come from the germline V gene.

The chain uses TRBV2 and TRBJ1-1, with D unclear. V lost 4 bases and J 1 base, leaving 10 bases between the germline ends. CDR1 and CDR2 (germline): SNHLY, FYNNEI. The CDR3 loop spans 14 amino acids. DNA of the CDR3: TGTGCCAGCAGTGTTAAAGGGCCGAACACTGAAGCTTTCTTT. Translation gives CASSVKGPNTEAFF.

The chain couples TRBV9 to TRBJ2-7, with D unclear. Trimming removed 4 bases at V and 3 bases at J, with 11 bases between. The CDR3 is 13 amino acids. CDR1 is SGDLS and CDR2 is YYNGEE in the germline V gene. The CDR3 DNA reads as TGTGCCAGCAGCTCCCCATCCCTCTACGAGCAGTACTTC. Its translation: CASSSPSLYEQYF. The variable domain in full, completed from reference TRBV9 and TRBJ2-7, reads DSGVTQTPKHLITATGQRVTLRCSPRSGDLSVYWYQQSLDQGLQFLIQYYNGEERAKGNILERFSAQQFPDLHSELNLSSLELGDSALYFCASSSPSLYEQYFGPGTRLTVT.

The rearrangement joins TRBV18 to TRBJ1-4, with D unresolved. CDR1 is KGHSH and CDR2 is LQKENI in the germline V gene. This CDR3 has 14 residues. Trimming removed 3 bases at V and 0 bases at J, with 5 bases between. CDR3: CASSPGTTNEKLFF. CDR3 sequence (DNA): TGTGCCAGCTCACCCGGGACAACTAATGAAAAACTGTTTTTT.

The V call is TRBV28, the J call TRBJ1-2; D uncertain. CDR1 MDHEN and CDR2 SYDVKM come from the germline V gene. The CDR3 length is 15 residues. The V and J ends lost 2 bases and 0 bases respectively, with 10 bases between them. The CDR3 loop reads CASSLEPRSNYGYTF. Here the CDR3 DNA reads TGTGCCAGCAGTTTAGAGCCCCGGTCTAACTATGGCTACACCTTC.

CDR3: CASSQLRQLNTEAFF. CDR3 coding DNA: TGTGCCAGCAGCCAACTCCGACAGCTGAACACTGAAGCTTTCTTT. The genes are TRBV14 and TRBJ1-1; a weak D match, TRBD1 (5 bases). The CDR3 has 15 residues. V was shortened by 2 bases and J by 0 bases, with 10 bases between the two germline ends. The germline gives CDR1 SGHDN, CDR2 FVKESK.

The chain combines TRBV10-2 with TRBJ1-1, with no clear D. Germline lookup yields CDR1 WSHSY and CDR2 SAAADI. V dropped 5 bases and J dropped 5 bases, with 12 bases sitting between them. This CDR3 region has 13 residues. The CDR3 loop reads CASSWTGGTEAFF. CDR3 nucleotide sequence: TGCGCCAGCAGTTGGACCGGAGGAACTGAAGCTTTCTTT.

The genes are TRBV29-1 and TRBJ2-1; TRBD2 matches at 10 bases. In germline, CDR1 is SQVTM, CDR2 ANQGSEA. The CDR3 consists of 14 residues. Losses at the gene ends were 7 bases for V and 9 bases for J; bases not matched to a gene: 12. CDR3 amino acids: CSEGLSGGATEQFF. CDR3 bases: TGCAGCGAAGGGTTAAGCGGGGGGGCGACTGAGCAGTTCTTC.

This sequence joins TRBV5-6 and TRBJ1-6; 11 bases line up with TRBD1. Germline CDR1 reads SGHDT; CDR2 reads YYEEEE. This CDR3 is 18 amino acids long. After removal of 0 bases from V and 0 bases from J, the junction contained 2 bases not matched to a gene. The CDR3 loop is CASSLAGTGGSYNSPLHF. CDR3 coding DNA: TGTGCCAGCAGCTTGGCCGGGACAGGGGGCTCCTATAATTCACCCCTCCACTTT.

This clone was seen repeatedly, ten times or more. CDR3 DNA: TGTGCCAGCAGCTTAGGACAATCAGGGGGTGTTCAGCCCCAGCATTTT. This translates into CASSLGQSGGVQPQHF. J is TRBJ1-5 and V is TRBV7-9, with TRBD1 matching 7 bases. J gave up 6 bases and V 1 base, and 9 bases lay outside the gene matches. Per the germline V gene, CDR1 is SEHNR and CDR2 is FQNEAQ (reference sequence). There are 16 residues in the CDR3.

The V call is TRBV5-5, the J call TRBJ1-2; tentative D call: TRBD1 (5 bases). The CDR3 length is 14 residues. V was shortened by 5 bases and J by 3 bases, with 14 bases between the two germline ends. Germline V gene sequence: CDR1 SGHKS, CDR2 YYEKEE (reference sequence). The DNA for the CDR3 is TGTGCCAGCAGTCCTGGGACCGACCACTATGGCTACACCTTC. As protein: CASSPGTDHYGYTF.

The chain combines TRBV5-1 with TRBJ1-2; D ambiguous. V lost 5 bases and J 8 bases, leaving 13 bases between the germline ends. CDR3 length: 12 amino acids. CDR1 is SGHRS, CDR2 YFSETQ, per germline. CDR3 DNA sequence: TGCGCCAGCAGTTACGACGGGAAAGGCTACACCTTC. This translates into CASSYDGKGYTF.

V gene TRBV18 combines with J gene TRBJ1-2; the D is unclear. Germline CDR1 and CDR2: KGHSH and LQKENI. The CDR3 extends over 14 amino acids. V was pared by 3 bases and J by 8 bases, with 16 bases between. CDR3: CASSPPGESEGYTF. CDR3 coding DNA: TGTGCCAGCTCACCCCCGGGCGAATCAGAAGGCTACACCTTC.

This rearrangement joins TRBV25-1 to TRBJ1-1; D gene unclear. V was cut by 10 bases and J by 1 base, with 13 bases left in between. Germline CDR1 and CDR2: MGHDK and SYGVNS. CDR3 length: 13 residues. DNA of the CDR3: TGTGCCACCGTCCCCGACAAGAACACTGAAGCTTTCTTT. It codes for CATVPDKNTEAFF.

The chain recombines TRBV10-1 with TRBJ2-2; TRBD2 agrees at 12 bases. The CDR3 is 18 residues long. With 10 bases clipped from V and 0 bases from J, the junction kept 12 bases outside the gene matches. In germline, CDR1 is WNHNN, CDR2 SYGVQD (reference sequence). CDR3 region: CATRGGTSGPANTGELFF. The CDR3 region has the DNA TGCGCCACCCGCGGGGGGACTAGCGGGCCTGCGAACACCGGGGAGCTGTTTTTT.

The chain employs TRBV4-2 and TRBJ2-3; D possibly corresponds to TRBD2 (5 bases). The CDR3 has 14 amino acids. CDR1 is LGHNA and CDR2 is YNFKEQ in the germline V gene. Between the trimmed V and J ends, which lost 4 bases and 11 bases, there was a span of 19 bases. The CDR3 region has the DNA TGTGCCAGCAGCCGTCAAGCAACCACTAGTGAGCAGTATTTT. It encodes CASSRQATTSEQYF.

The gene calls are TRBV7-9 and TRBJ1-3; D gene unclear. Trimming took off 3 bases at V and 2 bases at J, with 14 bases between the two ends. Germline V gene data show CDR1 as SEHNR and CDR2 as FQNEAQ (reference sequence). CDR3 length: 16 amino acids. This CDR3 is CASSLTWDTAGNTIYF. The DNA of the CDR3 is TGTGCCAGCAGCTTGACATGGGATACGGCTGGAAACACCATATATTTT.

J is TRBJ2-1 and V is TRBV9; 12 bases map to TRBD2. The ends lost 4 bases at V and 8 bases at J; junction bases unmatched: 13. The length of the CDR3 is 17 residues. Germline V gives CDR1 SGDLS, CDR2 YYNGEE. The CDR3 sequence: CASSPTELAGGVYEQFF. In nucleotides, the CDR3 is TGTGCCAGCAGCCCAACAGAACTAGCGGGAGGAGTCTATGAGCAGTTCTTC.